This entry describes one TCR beta chain. Per germline, CDR1 KGHSH and CDR2 LQKENI. Trimming took 2 bases from V and 7 from J; bases not matched to a gene: 19. The CDR3 has 18 amino acids. This entry belongs to a study of blood T cell repertoires in COVID-19. Overall study: Sources were T cells, B-cell-depleted T cells, or PBMCs; the material itself was cDNA or gDNA.

Individuals drawn from 24 US areas were roughly 18 to 95 years old. In the authors' methods: Nucleated cell counts were estimated from reference gene primer amplification. Only in-frame clones appear in the TCRdb table, and some are missing; sequencing was by immunoSEQ multiplex PCR. V and J calls and clone size are those listed in that table; D and trimming were worked out from the DNA. The repertoire holds some 250,000 clones, about 89% seen once, with 8% to 10% in the top ten. This chain connects TRBV18 to TRBJ2-7; 8 nucleotides align to TRBD1. Sequenced input: PBMCs or T cells enriched from blood (not recorded which). The TCR was taken from a man aged 40-49 years who had recovered from COVID-19. The CDR3 region is CASSPNLLDRAIAGEQYF. The CDR3 DNA follows: TGTGCCAGCTCACCAAATTTACTGGACAGGGCCATAGCCGGTGAGCAGTACTTC.